The 7 T cell receptor beta chains below come from one sample, sequenced in a study of cytomegalovirus exposure and HLA in healthy donors. PCR primers comprised 60 Vbeta and 13 Jbeta primers. The assay was immunoSEQ multiplex PCR, and TCRdb's table has in-frame clones only and misses some. The data contain roughly 100,000 clones, about 13% of them singletons. Sequencing input: PBMCs. The source is a man between 35 and 55 years old in good health and CMV-seropositive.

This clone was counted only a few times. This chain connects TRBV7-2 to TRBJ2-7, with 8 bases fitting TRBD1. The CDR3 contains 15 residues. Germline values: CDR1 SGHTA, CDR2 FQGNSA. V trimming: 5 bases; J trimming: 0 bases; junction bases outside the gene matches: 6. The CDR3 sequence is CASSHRGSSSYEQYF. For the CDR3, the DNA is TGTGCCAGCAGCCACAGGGGGAGTAGCTCCTACGAGCAGTACTTC.

This clone occurred a few times. V and J are TRBV7-2 and TRBJ2-3; 12 nucleotides agree with TRBD2. Germline loops: CDR1 SGHTA, CDR2 FQGNSA. V shed 7 bases, J shed 6 bases, and the junction held 11 bases outside the gene matches. The CDR3 covers 16 residues. CDR3 loop: CASKRASGGDGDTQYF. CDR3 coding DNA: TGTGCCAGCAAGAGGGCTAGCGGGGGGGATGGGGATACGCAGTATTTT. Full variable domain (remainder filled in from reference TRBV7-2 and TRBJ2-3): GAGVSQSPSNKVTEKGKDVELRCDPISGHTALYWYRQSLGQGLEFLIYFQGNSAPDKSGLPSDRFSAERTGGSVSTLTIQRTQQEDSAVYLCASKRASGGDGDTQYFGPGTRLTVL.

The chain joins TRBV18 to TRBJ1-5; 12 bases fit TRBD1. The CDR3 covers 15 residues. Germline V gives CDR1 KGHSH, CDR2 LQKENI. With V trimmed by 5 bases and J by 6 bases, 5 bases remained unmatched. The CDR3 protein is CASSIGTGGLQPQHF. The DNA for the CDR3 is TGTGCCAGCTCAATCGGGACAGGGGGCCTTCAGCCCCAGCATTTT. The full variable domain, its missing parts supplied by reference TRBV18 and TRBJ1-5, is NAGVMQNPRHLVRRRGQEARLRCSPMKGHSHVYWYRQLPEEGLKFMVYLQKENIIDESGMPKERFSAEFPKEGPSILRIQQVVRGDSAAYFCASSIGTGGLQPQHFGDGTRLSIL.

V gene TRBV5-1 combines with J gene TRBJ2-1; 8 bases match TRBD2. The CDR3 sequence is 15 residues long. The trim removed 1 base at V and 3 bases at J, leaving 3 bases unmatched. Per germline, CDR1 SGHRS and CDR2 YFSETQ. In DNA, the CDR3 is TGCGCCAGCAGCTTGACAGCGGGAGTCTACAATGAGCAGTTCTTC. This codes for CASSLTAGVYNEQFF.

The CDR3 DNA reads as TGCAGCGTTGGGACTAGAATAGGATACGAGCAGTACTTC. The encoded protein is CSVGTRIGYEQYF. The chain couples TRBV29-1 to TRBJ2-7; the match to TRBD2 covers 7 bases. Per the germline V gene, CDR1 is SQVTM and CDR2 is ANQGSEA. The CDR3 has 13 residues. V lost 4 bases to trimming and J lost 4 bases; unmatched junction nucleotides: 7.

This clone has only a few counts. This sequence joins TRBV27 and TRBJ2-7; the D is unclear. CDR3 size: 13 residues. Trimming took off 6 bases at V and 0 bases at J, with 9 bases between the two ends. The germline V gene has CDR1 MNHEY and CDR2 SMNVEV (reference sequence). CDR3 nucleotide sequence: TGTGCCAGCAGCCCCTCCCCCTCCTACGAGCAGTACTTC. The encoded protein is CASSPSPSYEQYF.

The chain employs TRBV19 and TRBJ2-1; D may be TRBD2 (6 bases). The CDR3 length is 16 residues. CDR1 and CDR2 (germline): LNHDA, SQIVND (reference sequence). V was pared by 6 bases and J by 3 bases, with 18 bases between. CDR3 DNA: TGTGCCAGTAGGGGACTGGGCGGTCGGCGCTACAATGAGCAGTTCTTC. Its protein is CASRGLGGRRYNEQFF.